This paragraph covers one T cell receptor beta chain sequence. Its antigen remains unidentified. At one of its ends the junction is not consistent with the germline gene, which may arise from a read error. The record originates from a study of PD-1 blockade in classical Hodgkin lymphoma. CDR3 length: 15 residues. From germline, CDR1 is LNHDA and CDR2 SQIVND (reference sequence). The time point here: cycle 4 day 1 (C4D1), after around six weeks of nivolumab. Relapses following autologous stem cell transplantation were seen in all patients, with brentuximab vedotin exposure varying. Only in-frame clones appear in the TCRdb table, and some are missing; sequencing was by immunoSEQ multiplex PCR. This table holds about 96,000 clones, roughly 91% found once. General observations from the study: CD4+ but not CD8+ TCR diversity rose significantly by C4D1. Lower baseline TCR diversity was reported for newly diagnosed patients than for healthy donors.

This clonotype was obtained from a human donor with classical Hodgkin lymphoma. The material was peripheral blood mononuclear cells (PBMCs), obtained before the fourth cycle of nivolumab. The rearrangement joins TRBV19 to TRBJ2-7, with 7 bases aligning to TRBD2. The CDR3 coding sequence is TGTGCCAGTAGTATAGATCTATATCGGGACTACGGGCAGTACTTC. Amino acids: CASSIDLYRDYGQYF.